The source of this T cell receptor (beta chain) is a study of Ad26.COV2.S vaccination and SARS-CoV-2 variants. Study details: Recipients of Ad26.COV2.S got it intramuscularly, once or twice 56 days apart. Study-wide points: Substantial breadth was reportedly displayed by spike-specific CD8+ and CD4+ T cell responses after vaccination.

As for treatment: over 15 received Ad26.COV2.S at low or high dose, single or two shots; a few received placebo; per-sample allocation not given. Day 63 after the first vaccine or placebo injection was the time point for sampling. Assay: immunoSEQ multiplex PCR; the TCRdb copy retains only in-frame clones and omits some. The data hold 350,000 to 500,000 clones, with roughly 90% observed a single time. Concerning this clone itself: No antigen is known for it.

The source of this sequence is a person between 18 and 65 years old who received the Ad26.COV2.S COVID-19 vaccine or a placebo. The sequences come from peripheral blood, collected in a trial of Ad26.COV2.S vaccine versus placebo.

The chain's CDR3 is CASSLEGSVGGELFF. CDR3 DNA sequence: TGTGCCAGCAGCTTAGAGGGTAGCGTAGGCGGGGAGCTGTTTTTT. The J gene is TRBJ2-2, the V gene TRBV11-2, with D possibly matching TRBD2 (5 bases). V was clipped by 0 bases and J by 7 bases, with 12 bases between them. CDR1 and CDR2 (germline): SGHAT, FQNNGV. This CDR3 has 15 amino acids.